These 17 T cell receptor beta chains came from one sample sequenced in a study of shared clonotypes between healthy human individuals. Profiling relied on immunoSEQ multiplex PCR, and the TCRdb table lists in-frame clones only, not all of them. The sample lists 1 million to 1.2 million clones; around three quarters were seen once. Sequenced sample: memory CD4+ T cells from PBMCs. Subset reported: CD45RA-negative fraction. Every receptor here comes from a man between 18 and 35 years old in good health. Some clones in this sample may be carry-over from other donors' samples.

V usage is TRBV6-6 and J usage is TRBJ1-4, with 9 positions matching TRBD1. The trim removed 4 bases at V and 10 bases at J, leaving 10 bases unmatched. This CDR3 spans 15 amino acids. Germline V gene lookup returns CDR1 MNHNY and CDR2 SVGAGI (reference sequence). Here the CDR3 reads CASSFRDRERSKLFF. Here the CDR3 DNA reads TGTGCCAGCAGTTTCCGGGACAGGGAGAGGTCAAAACTGTTTTTT.

V is TRBV7-2 and J is TRBJ1-2, with D tentatively TRBD1 (6 bases). Germline V gives CDR1 SGHTA, CDR2 FQGNSA. V was trimmed by 5 bases and J by 5 bases, leaving 21 bases between them. The CDR3 spans 16 residues. The CDR3 DNA reads as TGTGCCAGCAGCAGGGGGACGGCGACCCAGGGTTATGGCTACACCTTC. This gives the protein CASSRGTATQGYGYTF. The whole variable domain, filled in from reference TRBV7-2 and TRBJ1-2, reads GAGVSQSPSNKVTEKGKDVELRCDPISGHTALYWYRQSLGQGLEFLIYFQGNSAPDKSGLPSDRFSAERTGGSVSTLTIQRTQQEDSAVYLCASSRGTATQGYGYTFGSGTRLTVV.

This clone was counted a single time. This chain joins TRBV9 and TRBJ2-3; D might be TRBD2 (5 bases). The CDR3 is 16 amino acids. V lost 0 bases, J lost 1 base, and 12 bases lay in between. Per the germline V gene, CDR1 is SGDLS and CDR2 is YYNGEE. The CDR3 region has the DNA TGTGCCAGCAGCGTAGGCCCTAGCATCGGCACAGATACGCAGTATTTT. Translated: CASSVGPSIGTDTQYF.

This sequence joins TRBV5-1 and TRBJ1-1; D unresolved. CDR3 size: 15 residues. CDR1 is SGHRS and CDR2 is YFSETQ in the germline V gene. The ends were cut back, 3 bases at V and 0 bases at J, with 12 bases in the middle. The CDR3, as DNA: TGCGCCAGCAGCTCCCTGGGCCCCATGAACACTGAAGCTTTCTTT. It translates to CASSSLGPMNTEAFF.

This chain connects TRBV5-1 to TRBJ2-5; D remains ambiguous. Germline V lookup: CDR1 SGHRS, CDR2 YFSETQ. This CDR3 comprises 13 residues. V gave up 0 bases and J gave up 5 bases, with 8 bases separating them. This CDR3 reads CASSLVGLETQYF. CDR3 DNA sequence: TGCGCCAGCAGCTTGGTTGGTCTGGAGACCCAGTACTTC.

This sequence joins TRBV11-3 and TRBJ2-1; D remains unclear. Germline V gene data show CDR1 as SGHNT and CDR2 as YENEEA. V lost 5 bases, J lost 4 bases, and 9 bases lay in between. The CDR3 is 13 residues long. The CDR3 reads CASSHGVYNEQFF. The CDR3 nucleotides read TGTGCCAGCAGCCACGGAGTTTACAATGAGCAGTTCTTC.

The V and J genes are TRBV7-3 and TRBJ2-1; TRBD2 aligns across 8 bases. V was clipped by 6 bases and J by 1 base; unmatched bases: 8. CDR3 length: 16 residues. Germline V gene sequence: CDR1 SGHTA, CDR2 FQGTGA. CDR3 bases: TGTGCCAGCAGTCCACTAGCGGAGTTATCCTACAATGAGCAGTTCTTC. It codes for CASSPLAELSYNEQFF.

The chain recombines TRBV7-2 with TRBJ2-5, with a tentative D call TRBD2 (5 bases). Trimming took 1 base from V and 6 from J, leaving 12 bases between them. CDR1 is SGHTA and CDR2 is FQGNSA in the germline V gene. The CDR3 spans 14 residues. The CDR3 reads CASSLGPGLKTQYF. Here the CDR3 DNA reads TGTGCCAGCAGCTTAGGGCCGGGGTTGAAGACCCAGTACTTC.

The chain recombines TRBV28 with TRBJ2-7, with 8 bases identical to TRBD1. The V gene end was trimmed by 6 bases and the J gene end by 5 bases; junction bases not matched to a gene: 18. CDR3 length: 17 amino acids. Germline assignment: CDR1 MDHEN and CDR2 SYDVKM. In DNA form, the CDR3 reads TGTGCCAGCAGGGCGTCCTTAAGGGCAGGGGGCTCTCACGAGCAGTACTTC. Its protein product is CASRASLRAGGSHEQYF.

This clone was seen just once. The CDR3, as DNA: TGTGCCAGCAGTTTGGGGCAAGTAATGAACACTGAAGCTTTCTTT. Its protein is CASSLGQVMNTEAFF. The gene calls are TRBV27 and TRBJ1-1, with D perhaps matching TRBD1 (5 bases). Germline CDR1 and CDR2: MNHEY and SMNVEV (reference sequence). Deletions cut 3 bases from V and 0 bases from J, with 11 bases between. The CDR3 has 15 amino acids.

The chain joins TRBV29-1 to TRBJ2-1, with 11 bases that match TRBD2. V shed 8 bases and J 1 base; nucleotides not matched to a gene: 10. The CDR3 loop spans 16 amino acids. Germline CDR1 reads SQVTM; CDR2 reads ANQGSEA. CDR3 sequence (DNA): TGCAGCTTCGCCGGGACTAGCGGAACTTCCTACAATGAGCAGTTCTTC. Its protein product is CSFAGTSGTSYNEQFF.

This rearrangement joins TRBV6-1 to TRBJ2-3; D gene ambiguous. In germline, CDR1 is MNHNS, CDR2 SASEGT. Deletions cut 8 bases from V and 2 bases from J, with 8 bases between. The CDR3 is made up of 12 amino acids. CDR3 sequence reads: CASRVLTDTQYF. The CDR3, as DNA: TGTGCCAGCCGGGTCCTCACAGATACGCAGTATTTT.

Here the CDR3 DNA reads TGTGCCAGCAGTTATAGCTACCGGGCCTCCTACGAGCAGTACTTC. As protein: CASSYSYRASYEQYF. The gene calls are TRBV6-5 and TRBJ2-7; no clear D gene. The CDR3 loop spans 15 amino acids. V lost 3 bases, J lost 0 bases, and 12 bases lay in between. Germline assignment: CDR1 MNHEY and CDR2 SVGAGI.

V usage is TRBV29-1 and J usage is TRBJ2-7, with D perhaps matching TRBD1 or TRBD2 (5 bases each). The germline V gene encodes CDR1 SQVTM and CDR2 ANQGSEA. The V end lost 7 bases, the J end lost 0 bases, and 25 bases lay between the germline ends. This CDR3 contains 17 residues. CDR3 sequence reads: CSECQPPGTDISYEQYF. The CDR3 DNA reads as TGCAGCGAATGCCAACCCCCCGGGACGGATATCTCCTACGAGCAGTACTTC.

This clone was observed once. This sequence joins TRBV6-1 and TRBJ2-1, with 13 nucleotides matching TRBD2. CDR1 MNHNS and CDR2 SASEGT come from the germline V gene. J gave up 7 bases and V 1 base, and 4 bases lay outside the gene matches. The CDR3 loop spans 16 amino acids. DNA for the CDR3: TGTGCCAGCAGTGAAGGCACTAGCGGGAGGGGGAATGAGCAGTTCTTC. Amino acid sequence: CASSEGTSGRGNEQFF.

The chain uses TRBV7-2 and TRBJ1-5; the D is unclear. V was pared by 5 bases and J by 6 bases, with 14 bases between. Germline V lookup: CDR1 SGHTA, CDR2 FQGNSA. This CDR3 has 14 amino acids. The CDR3 sequence is CASSPVSGPQPQHF. The CDR3 DNA reads as TGTGCCAGCAGCCCCGTTTCGGGTCCTCAGCCCCAGCATTTT.

V gene TRBV7-2 combines with J gene TRBJ2-1; a possible D gene is TRBD1 (5 bases). CDR1 and CDR2 (germline): SGHTA, FQGNSA. The CDR3 is made up of 12 amino acids. Trimming cost V 1 base and J 11 bases, with 9 bases left between them. CDR3 sequence: CASSLEGIKQFF. The CDR3 DNA is TGTGCCAGCAGCTTAGAGGGGATAAAGCAGTTCTTC.